Listed here are 10 T cell receptor beta chains from one sample, sequenced in a study of shared clonotypes between healthy human individuals. It was CD45RO-negative cells, positively selected for CCR7, that made up naive CD8 cells, with terminally differentiated effector memory CD45RA+ cells excluded. Sequencing used immunoSEQ multiplex PCR; TCRdb keeps in-frame clones, though not all of them. The data contain about 2 million clones, less than 95% of them seen just once; the ten biggest clones take up 0.85% to 1.3%. Sequencing used naive CD8+ T cells sorted from blood. Every receptor here comes from a man between 18 and 29 years old in good health.

The rearrangement joins TRBV10-1 to TRBJ2-3, with D possibly matching TRBD1 (6 bases). The CDR3 is 14 residues long. The germline gives CDR1 WNHNN, CDR2 SYGVQD (reference sequence). The ends were cut back, 3 bases at V and 3 bases at J, with 10 bases in the middle. CDR3 in DNA: TGCGCCAGCAGTGAAAGCAGGGGAACAGATACGCAGTATTTT. Amino acid sequence: CASSESRGTDTQYF.

The J gene is TRBJ2-1, the V gene TRBV11-2; 7 bases line up with TRBD2. In germline, CDR1 is SGHAT, CDR2 FQNNGV. V lost 5 bases, J lost 0 bases, and 7 bases stayed unmatched. The CDR3 contains 16 residues. CDR3 region: CASSVFLAASYNEQFF. The CDR3 nucleotides are TGTGCCAGCAGCGTTTTCCTAGCGGCCTCCTACAATGAGCAGTTCTTC.

CDR3 sequence reads: CASSPLSGRASEQYF. CDR3 bases: TGTGCCAGCAGCCCCCTAAGCGGGAGGGCCAGCGAGCAGTACTTC. This rearrangement joins TRBV6-5 to TRBJ2-7, with 10 bases matching TRBD2. Germline-derived CDR1 and CDR2 are MNHEY and SVGAGI. The V segment lost 6 bases and the J segment 6 bases; nucleotides outside the gene matches: 11. CDR3 length: 15 amino acids.

The CDR3 region is CASSMGGQSSYEQYF. CDR3 in DNA: TGTGCCAGTAGTATGGGCGGGCAAAGCTCCTACGAGCAGTACTTC. V is TRBV19 and J is TRBJ2-7, with D maybe TRBD2 (5 bases). Trimming removed 3 bases from V and 0 bases from J, with 12 bases in between. This CDR3 contains 15 residues. Germline CDR1 and CDR2: LNHDA and SQIVND (reference sequence).

V gene TRBV7-2 combines with J gene TRBJ2-5; TRBD2 agrees at 9 bases. Germline V lookup: CDR1 SGHTA, CDR2 FQGNSA. V lost 3 bases and J lost 5; bases outside the gene matches: 7. This CDR3 has 15 residues. The CDR3 sequence is CASSFASGGQETQYF. CDR3 nucleotides: TGTGCCAGCAGCTTCGCCAGCGGGGGGCAGGAGACCCAGTACTTC.

The V call is TRBV13, the J call TRBJ2-7; 7 nucleotides align to TRBD2. The CDR3 consists of 15 residues. With 5 bases clipped from V and 0 bases from J, the junction kept 7 bases outside the gene matches. Germline-derived CDR1 and CDR2 are PRHDT and FYEKMQ (reference sequence). The CDR3 protein is CASSPSGILSYEQYF. The CDR3 region has the DNA TGTGCCAGCAGCCCCAGCGGGATCCTCTCCTACGAGCAGTACTTC.

This rearrangement joins TRBV4-3 to TRBJ2-1, with D possibly matching TRBD2 (5 bases). Germline V gene sequence: CDR1 LGHNA, CDR2 YSLEER. This CDR3 contains 17 residues. The germline V and J ends were trimmed by 2 bases and 0 bases, with 14 bases remaining between them. The CDR3 here is CASSQRRFEISYNEQFF. The CDR3 region has the DNA TGCGCCAGCAGCCAAAGGAGGTTTGAGATCTCCTACAATGAGCAGTTCTTC.

CDR3 in amino acids: CASSLVGAPVDIQYF. Here the CDR3 DNA reads TGTGCCAGCAGCTTGGTAGGCGCCCCTGTGGACATTCAGTACTTC. This chain joins TRBV5-6 and TRBJ2-4; D gene ambiguous. Looked up from germline, CDR1 is SGHDT and CDR2 is YYEEEE. V was shortened by 0 bases and J by 8 bases, with 15 bases between the two germline ends. The CDR3 loop spans 15 amino acids.

The CDR3: CASSLVGGGLRAEAFF. The CDR3 DNA reads as TGTGCCAGCAGCTTGGTAGGCGGAGGTCTGAGGGCTGAAGCTTTCTTT. The chain joins TRBV5-8 to TRBJ1-1; D is uncertain. The CDR3 has 16 amino acids. CDR1 and CDR2 from the germline V gene are SGHTS and YDEGEE. V dropped 0 bases and J dropped 6 bases, with 18 bases sitting between them.

This chain uses TRBV19 with TRBJ1-2, with D uncertain. CDR3 length: 15 amino acids. The germline CDR1 and CDR2 sequences are LNHDA and SQIVND (reference sequence). Trimming took 6 bases from V and 1 from J, leaving 15 bases between them. The CDR3 DNA sequence: TGTGCCAGTAGGCTCCAGGCAGAGATTAACTATGGCTACACCTTC. Its translation is CASRLQAEINYGYTF.